This T cell receptor beta chain was recorded in a study of cytomegalovirus exposure and HLA in healthy donors. Study results and limitations: Follow-up analysis later connected one missense variant in DCLRE1C with trimming of TCR beta V- and J-genes. In an earlier analysis, about 90% or about 30%: the productive usage of most TCR beta V segments. It was reported that the classifier diagnosed cytomegalovirus status with high specificity and sensitivity in both the original and validation cohorts.

The ends were cut back, 1 base at V and 6 bases at J, with 16 bases in the middle. The CDR3 loop spans 15 amino acids. The V gene's germline CDR1 is MGHRA and CDR2 YSYEKL. Of note for this clone: Antigen unknown.

The study ran its PCR with 60 Vbeta and 13 Jbeta primers. In the study's own analysis: Counted up in a later analysis, unique TCR beta chains came to about 83 million, with roughly 11 million shared. Some clones are missing from TCRdb's copy, which holds only in-frame ones; the method was immunoSEQ multiplex PCR. That table is the source of V, J and clone size, and D and trimming were worked out from the DNA. This table has roughly 170,000 clones, 80% appearing once. This clonotype originated in a man aged 25-40 years in good health and CMV-seropositive. The V call is TRBV4-1, the J call TRBJ2-7; D not resolved. Sequencing input: PBMCs. CDR3 in amino acids: CASSQGQASYGEQYF. Here the CDR3 DNA reads TGCGCCAGCAGCCAAGGGCAGGCATCCTATGGCGAGCAGTACTTC.